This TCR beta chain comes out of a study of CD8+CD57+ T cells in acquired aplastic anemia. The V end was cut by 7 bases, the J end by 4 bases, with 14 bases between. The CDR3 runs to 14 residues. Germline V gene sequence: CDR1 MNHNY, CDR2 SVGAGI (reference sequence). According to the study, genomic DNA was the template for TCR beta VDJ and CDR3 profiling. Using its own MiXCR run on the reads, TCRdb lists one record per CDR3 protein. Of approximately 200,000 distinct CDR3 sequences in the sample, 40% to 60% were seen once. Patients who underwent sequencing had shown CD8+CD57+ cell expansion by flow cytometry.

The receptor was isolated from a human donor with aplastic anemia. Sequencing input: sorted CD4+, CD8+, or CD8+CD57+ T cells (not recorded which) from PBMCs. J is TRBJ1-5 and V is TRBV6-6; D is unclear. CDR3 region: CASTPGIWNQPQHF. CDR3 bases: TGTGCCAGCACTCCTGGGATTTGGAATCAGCCCCAGCATTTT.